The clone carrying this T cell receptor (beta chain) was seen a handful of times. Its specificity is unknown. For the second PCR, which ran for 7 to 11 cycles, a sample-barcoded 5' primer and a J-beta primer mix were used. MiXCR was run by TCRdb on the 5' RACE reads, yielding one entry per CDR3 protein. In the table there are about 1,600,000 distinct CDR3 sequences, 40% to 50% of which are singletons. Total RNA, at least 5.5 micrograms per sample, was extracted from PBMCs. The data derive from a study of blood T cells in healthy people across ages. Whole-study findings and limits: Donor CMV status, an unknown factor, possibly confounded changes in expanded clonotypes. It was found that TCR beta diversity correlated strongly with the percentage of naive T cells.

Trimming cost V 4 bases and J 2 bases, with 14 bases left between them. The CDR3 loop spans 15 amino acids. Looked up from germline, CDR1 is LNHNV and CDR2 is YYDKDF (reference sequence). V and J are TRBV15 and TRBJ1-2, with D possibly TRBD1 on 6 matching bases. Sequenced material: blood. This sequence originates from a woman under 30 in good health. The CDR3 here is CATSTDRMANYGYTF. DNA for the CDR3: TGTGCCACCAGCACCGACAGGATGGCCAACTATGGCTACACCTTC.